This is a list of T cell receptor beta chains from one sample in a study of cytomegalovirus exposure and HLA in healthy donors. Data came from immunoSEQ multiplex PCR; TCRdb stores just in-frame clones and leaves some out. The sample lists 150,000 to 250,000 clones; roughly 78% were seen once. The sequenced sample was PBMCs. These receptors originate from a woman aged 30 to 39 in good health and CMV-seropositive. CDR3s include the opening cysteine and the closing phenylalanine or tryptophan. A D gene is named only where the DNA matches it firmly. Size tells how often a clone was seen (once, few, many) or the class of an expanded clone, and some rows leave it out.

CDR3nt: TGCGCCAGCAGCTTGAGGGCTAGCGGGAGGGCCTACAATGAGCAGTTCTTC
CDR3aa: CASSLRASGRAYNEQFF
d_gene: TRBD2
j_gene: TRBJ2-1
abundance: -
v_gene: TRBV5-1

CDR3nt: TGTGCCAGCACCGAGGGGCTAGCGGGGTTTGAGCAGTTCTTC
CDR3aa: CASTEGLAGFEQFF
d_gene: TRBD2
j_gene: TRBJ2-1
abundance: -
v_gene: TRBV25-1

CDR3nt: TGTGCCATCGCTCCCAGGGAGGGTGAAAAACTGTTTTTT
CDR3aa: CAIAPREGEKLFF
d_gene: -
j_gene: TRBJ1-4
abundance: -
v_gene: TRBV10-3

CDR3nt: TGTGCCAGCAGCGAGGCGGGGTTAAGTCAGCCCCAGCATTTT
CDR3aa: CASSEAGLSQPQHF
d_gene: -
j_gene: TRBJ1-5
abundance: -
v_gene: TRBV5-6

CDR3nt: TGTGCCGCAAACCCTAGGAGGTTTGAGACCCAGTACTTC
CDR3aa: CAANPRRFETQYF
d_gene: -
j_gene: TRBJ2-5
abundance: -
v_gene: TRBV2

CDR3nt: TGCGCCAGCAGCTTGAGGGGACAGACAAACACCGGGGAGCTGTTTTTT
CDR3aa: CASSLRGQTNTGELFF
d_gene: TRBD1
j_gene: TRBJ2-2
abundance: -
v_gene: TRBV5-1

CDR3nt: TGCGCCAGCAGCCAAGGGGTTAGCGGGAGAACAGATACGCAGTATTTT
CDR3aa: CASSQGVSGRTDTQYF
d_gene: TRBD2
j_gene: TRBJ2-3
abundance: -
v_gene: TRBV4-1

CDR3nt: TGTGCCAGTAGTATCCACAGGGAGCCTGGAAACACCATATATTTT
CDR3aa: CASSIHREPGNTIYF
d_gene: -
j_gene: TRBJ1-3
abundance: -
v_gene: TRBV19

CDR3nt: TGTGCCAGCAGCTTAGGGCTAGCGGGGGGATACACAGATACGCAGTATTTT
CDR3aa: CASSLGLAGGYTDTQYF
d_gene: TRBD2
j_gene: TRBJ2-3
abundance: -
v_gene: TRBV11-2

CDR3nt: TGCGCCAGCAACTTCCCGGGCACAGATACGCAGTATTTT
CDR3aa: CASNFPGTDTQYF
d_gene: -
j_gene: TRBJ2-3
abundance: few
v_gene: TRBV5-1

CDR3nt: TGTGCCAGCAGCATAACCGGGACTAGTTACTCCGAGCAGTACTTC
CDR3aa: CASSITGTSYSEQYF
d_gene: TRBD2
j_gene: TRBJ2-7
abundance: few
v_gene: TRBV5-8

CDR3nt: TGCGCCAGCAGCCAAGATGGGCTGGTGTCGAGCCTCCCATATGGCTACACCTTC
CDR3aa: CASSQDGLVSSLPYGYTF
d_gene: -
j_gene: TRBJ1-2
abundance: -
v_gene: TRBV4-1

CDR3nt: TGTGCCAGCAGCCAAGATTTACGTGACAGGGCTCACGAGCAGTACTTC
CDR3aa: CASSQDLRDRAHEQYF
d_gene: TRBD1
j_gene: TRBJ2-7
abundance: -
v_gene: TRBV4-2

CDR3nt: TGTGCCAGCAGTTACTCGGGACAGGGGCGAAAAAACATTCAGTACTTC
CDR3aa: CASSYSGQGRKNIQYF
d_gene: TRBD1
j_gene: TRBJ2-4
abundance: -
v_gene: TRBV6-5

CDR3nt: TGTGCCAGCGGCTTGGAGGTCGGTGAAAAACTGTTTTTT
CDR3aa: CASGLEVGEKLFF
d_gene: -
j_gene: TRBJ1-4
abundance: few
v_gene: TRBV2

CDR3nt: TGTGCCACCGGAACCTTGAGAGGGACACCGGAGACCCAGTACTTC
CDR3aa: CATGTLRGTPETQYF
d_gene: -
j_gene: TRBJ2-5
abundance: once
v_gene: TRBV6-1

CDR3nt: TGTGCCAGCAGCGACAGGGTTGATTCACCCCTCCACTTT
CDR3aa: CASSDRVDSPLHF
d_gene: TRBD1
j_gene: TRBJ1-6
abundance: -
v_gene: TRBV28

CDR3nt: TGTGCCAGCAGCTTAGGGGCGGGAGGTCTCACAGATACGCAGTATTTT
CDR3aa: CASSLGAGGLTDTQYF
d_gene: TRBD2
j_gene: TRBJ2-3
abundance: -
v_gene: TRBV11-3

CDR3nt: TGTGCCAGCTCACCACCGCAATCCCTAGCCAATGAGCAGTTCTTC
CDR3aa: CASSPPQSLANEQFF
d_gene: -
j_gene: TRBJ2-1
abundance: -
v_gene: TRBV18

CDR3nt: TGTGCCAGCAGCCGGGGTGGACTAGCGGGGTACAATGAGCAGTTCTTC
CDR3aa: CASSRGGLAGYNEQFF
d_gene: TRBD2
j_gene: TRBJ2-1
abundance: -
v_gene: TRBV5-4

CDR3nt: TGCGCCAGCAGGCCCGACAGGGATTGTTCCTACGAGCAGTACTTC
CDR3aa: CASRPDRDCSYEQYF
d_gene: TRBD1
j_gene: TRBJ2-7
abundance: -
v_gene: TRBV10-1

CDR3nt: TGTGCCAGCAGTTTGGGGACAGCGAACACTGAAGCTTTCTTT
CDR3aa: CASSLGTANTEAFF
d_gene: TRBD1
j_gene: TRBJ1-1
abundance: -
v_gene: TRBV27

CDR3nt: TGTGCCAGCAGCTTGGGACTAGCGGGGTTCTACGAGCAGTACTTC
CDR3aa: CASSLGLAGFYEQYF
d_gene: TRBD2
j_gene: TRBJ2-7
abundance: medium-sized
v_gene: TRBV5-6

CDR3nt: TGTGCCAGCAGCTTTAGCGGGGGAAAGGACGGAGAGACCCAGTACTTC
CDR3aa: CASSFSGGKDGETQYF
d_gene: TRBD2
j_gene: TRBJ2-5
abundance: -
v_gene: TRBV7-6

CDR3nt: TGTGCCAGCAGTTTAATAGCGGACGGGATAGGAAGGGACACTGAAGCTTTCTTT
CDR3aa: CASSLIADGIGRDTEAFF
d_gene: -
j_gene: TRBJ1-1
abundance: -
v_gene: TRBV27

CDR3nt: TGTGCCAGCAGCGTAGACGTAAGCGGGAGCTGGGCAGATACGCAGTATTTT
CDR3aa: CASSVDVSGSWADTQYF
d_gene: TRBD2
j_gene: TRBJ2-3
abundance: -
v_gene: TRBV9

CDR3nt: TGTGCCAGCAGTAAAGAGACAGGGGGGGGCTACGAGCAGTACTTC
CDR3aa: CASSKETGGGYEQYF
d_gene: TRBD1
j_gene: TRBJ2-7
abundance: -
v_gene: TRBV11-3

CDR3nt: TGTGCCAGCAGCCACCCCGAGGGGGCCGGGAACACTGAAGCTTTCTTT
CDR3aa: CASSHPEGAGNTEAFF
d_gene: TRBD1
j_gene: TRBJ1-1
abundance: -
v_gene: TRBV7-8

CDR3nt: TGCGCCAGCAGCCAAGTGGGGTGGGAGGGGAGTACTGAAGCTTTCTTT
CDR3aa: CASSQVGWEGSTEAFF
d_gene: -
j_gene: TRBJ1-1
abundance: -
v_gene: TRBV4-1

CDR3nt: TGTGCCATCAGTGAGTCGGGGGACAAGGGGCAGTTCTTC
CDR3aa: CAISESGDKGQFF
d_gene: -
j_gene: TRBJ2-1
abundance: -
v_gene: TRBV10-3

CDR3nt: TGTGCCAGCAGCCCGAGACAGGGGTCCACCGGGGAGCTGTTTTTT
CDR3aa: CASSPRQGSTGELFF
d_gene: TRBD1
j_gene: TRBJ2-2
abundance: -
v_gene: TRBV9

CDR3nt: TGTGCCAGCAGATACAGTTACAATCAGCCCCAGCATTTT
CDR3aa: CASRYSYNQPQHF
d_gene: -
j_gene: TRBJ1-5
abundance: -
v_gene: TRBV27

CDR3nt: TGTGCCAGCAGTTTAGTCCTGACTAGCGGGACCGACAATGAGCAGTTCTTC
CDR3aa: CASSLVLTSGTDNEQFF
d_gene: TRBD2
j_gene: TRBJ2-1
abundance: -
v_gene: TRBV28

CDR3nt: TGTGCCAGCAGTGAGGGGGGTGAGCAGTTCTTC
CDR3aa: CASSEGGEQFF
d_gene: -
j_gene: TRBJ2-1
abundance: once
v_gene: TRBV6-1

CDR3nt: TGCGCCAGCAGTGAAGAGTTAGCGGGGGGCCTTTACAATGAGCAGTTCTTC
CDR3aa: CASSEELAGGLYNEQFF
d_gene: TRBD2
j_gene: TRBJ2-1
abundance: -
v_gene: TRBV10-2

CDR3nt: TGTGCCATCACCCCAGTTGAGGATTTT
CDR3aa: CAITPVEDF
d_gene: -
j_gene: TRBJ1-5
abundance: -
v_gene: TRBV10-3

CDR3nt: TGTGCCAGCAGCCAGGGGGGACGTACTGATACGCAGTATTTT
CDR3aa: CASSQGGRTDTQYF
d_gene: -
j_gene: TRBJ2-3
abundance: once
v_gene: TRBV7-9

CDR3nt: TGTGCCAGCAGCACGACAGGCGTCAGTTCACCCCTCCACTTT
CDR3aa: CASSTTGVSSPLHF
d_gene: -
j_gene: TRBJ1-6
abundance: few
v_gene: TRBV9

CDR3nt: TGCGCCAGCAGCCAAGATCCCAGCGGGGGGGCCCCTCGCACAGATACGCAGTATTTT
CDR3aa: CASSQDPSGGAPRTDTQYF
d_gene: TRBD2
j_gene: TRBJ2-3
abundance: few
v_gene: TRBV4-3

CDR3nt: TGCGCCAGCAGCCAAGTTGGGCCCAATCAGCCCCAGCATTTT
CDR3aa: CASSQVGPNQPQHF
d_gene: -
j_gene: TRBJ1-5
abundance: few
v_gene: TRBV4-1

CDR3nt: TGCGCCAGCAGCCAAGATGTGACAACCACCTACGAGCAGTACTTC
CDR3aa: CASSQDVTTTYEQYF
d_gene: -
j_gene: TRBJ2-7
abundance: -
v_gene: TRBV4-1